What follows describes a single T cell receptor (beta chain). The record originates from a study of breast tumors, draining lymph nodes, adjacent tissues. Samples came from axillary lymph nodes draining the breast cancer. TCRdb re-called the multiplex PCR reads with MiXCR, one entry per CDR3 protein. Among under 250,000 distinct CDR3 sequences listed, about a third were seen once. In germline, CDR1 is SGDLS, CDR2 YYNGEE. There are 17 residues in the CDR3. V was pared by 4 bases and J by 5 bases, with 21 bases between. The sample was axillary lymph node tissue. The TCR was taken from a female donor with breast cancer. Some clones in this sample may be carry-over from other donors' samples. V is TRBV9 and J is TRBJ1-4; D not resolved. As DNA, the CDR3 is TGTGCCAGCAGCAGCCAAGACGCGAGGTCGGGGAATGAAAAACTGTTTTTT. Its protein is CASSSQDARSGNEKLFF.